The 22 T cell receptor beta chains reported below all come from one sample, sequenced in a study of metastatic and nonmetastatic thyroid tumors. All patients were treatment-naive before thyroid surgery. MiXCR re-clonotyped the PCR reads for TCRdb. The sample holds more than 40,000 clones, about 24% seen once. Material for sequencing was tumor tissue. The receptors derive from a female donor with papillary thyroid cancer or a benign thyroid nodule (not recorded which). Some clones in this sample may be carry-over from other donors' samples.

V is TRBV20-1 and J is TRBJ2-3; 13 bases match TRBD2. Germline CDR1 reads DFQATT; CDR2 reads SNEGSKA (reference sequence). The junction had 12 bases not matched to a gene; V was cut back by 0 bases and J by 6 bases. The length of the CDR3 is 18 residues. CDR3 residues: CSARDLFAPTSGRDTQYF. The CDR3 nucleotides read TGCAGTGCTAGAGATCTGTTCGCACCGACTAGCGGGAGGGATACGCAGTATTTT.

Of note for this clone: The same CDR3 arises from other DNA sequences in this sample as well. The chain joins TRBV5-1 to TRBJ1-2; D is perhaps TRBD1 (5 bases). This CDR3 contains 15 residues. Germline V gene sequence: CDR1 SGHRS, CDR2 YFSETQ. V lost 0 bases and J lost 5, with 14 bases in between. CDR3 in amino acids: CASSLVLQGGYGYTF. CDR3 nucleotides: TGCGCCAGCAGCTTGGTGCTTCAGGGTGGGTATGGCTACACCTTC.

Sample share makes this clone medium-sized (0.01 to 0.1%). Different DNA sequences within this sample yield the same CDR3. The rearrangement joins TRBV6-1 to TRBJ1-2; D is undetermined. The V end was cut by 6 bases, the J end by 8 bases, with 7 bases between. The CDR3 covers 10 residues. Germline assignment: CDR1 MNHNS and CDR2 SASEGT. CDR3: CASREDGYTF. In DNA form, the CDR3 reads TGTGCCAGCAGGGAGGACGGCTACACCTTC.

In this sample, this clone turned up a few times. This chain connects TRBV12-3 or TRBV12-4 to TRBJ1-2; D may be TRBD1 (6 bases). The CDR3 contains 15 residues. Trimming took off 5 bases at V and 4 bases at J, with 17 bases between the two ends. This CDR3 is CASSHSGAPSYGYTF. CDR3 bases: TGTGCCAGCAGTCACTCAGGGGCCCCTAGCTATGGCTACACCTTC.

The V and J genes are TRBV6-4 and TRBJ1-6; D gene unclear. This CDR3 is 13 amino acids long. Germline V CDR1 and CDR2: MRHNA, SNTAGT. V lost 4 bases and J lost 6, with 7 bases in between. The CDR3 nucleotides are TGTGCCAGCAGTGTCACAGCTAATTCACCCCTCCACTTT. Translating gives CASSVTANSPLHF.

This clone was detected ten times or more. The chain combines TRBV6-2 or TRBV6-3 with TRBJ1-1; D unclear. V was trimmed by 5 bases and J by 6 bases, leaving 16 bases between them. Germline CDR1 is MNHEY and CDR2 is SVGEGT. This CDR3 region has 14 residues. This CDR3 is CASSDRRSAPEAFF. The CDR3 DNA sequence: TGTGCCAGCAGTGACCGACGGTCCGCCCCTGAAGCTTTCTTT.

This clone is categorized as medium-sized. The rearrangement uses TRBV19 and TRBJ2-3; maybe TRBD2 (7 bases). Germline V gene lookup returns CDR1 LNHDA and CDR2 SQIVND (reference sequence). There are 13 residues in the CDR3. With 9 bases removed from V and 6 bases from J, the gap between germline ends came to 16 bases. The CDR3: CARVGGRRDTQYF. CDR3 bases: TGTGCCAGAGTGGGGGGGCGGAGGGATACGCAGTATTTT.

This clone has ten or more counts. The chain employs TRBV7-6 and TRBJ2-5, with D perhaps matching TRBD2 (6 bases). Germline lookup yields CDR1 SGHVS and CDR2 FNYEAQ. The V gene lost 5 bases and the J gene lost 2 bases, with 15 bases spanning the gap. This CDR3 comprises 15 residues. The CDR3 protein is CASSRRDSIQETQYF. DNA for the CDR3: TGTGCCAGCAGCCGACGGGACTCTATTCAAGAGACCCAGTACTTC.

This clone came up a few times. A junction boundary mismatches the germline segment, possibly from a read error. The V gene is TRBV6-1, the J gene TRBJ2-5; 11 nucleotides match TRBD2. The CDR3 consists of 16 residues. From germline, CDR1 is MNHNS and CDR2 SASEGT. The CDR3 nucleotides are TGTGCTAGCAGCCGGGTTCTAGCGGGAGGCCAGGAGACCCAGTACTTC. Encoded protein: CASSRVLAGGQETQYF.

This clone was recorded many times. A single base separates this from a much larger clone, so it may be a read error. V gene TRBV7-6 combines with J gene TRBJ2-7, with D hard to call. CDR1 SGHVS and CDR2 FNYEAQ come from the germline V gene. Trimming shortened V by 4 bases and J by 2 bases, and 6 bases separated the two germline ends. The CDR3 contains 12 residues. CDR3 nucleotides: TGTGCCAGCAGCTCGCTTACCTACGAGCAGTACTTC. This sequence encodes CASSSLTYEQYF.

This clone was picked up many times. The rearrangement joins TRBV27 to TRBJ2-7; 9 bases fit TRBD2. The CDR3 is 15 amino acids. The germline V gene has CDR1 MNHEY and CDR2 SMNVEV (reference sequence). V dropped 6 bases and J dropped 4; count of bases not matched to a gene: 10. The CDR3 is CASRNSGGLYYEQYF. The CDR3 bases are TGTGCCAGCAGGAATAGCGGGGGCCTATATTACGAGCAGTACTTC.

The chain uses TRBV24-1 and TRBJ2-7, with 12 bases identical to TRBD2. Germline CDR1 reads KGHDR; CDR2 reads SFDVKD. The V gene end was trimmed by 6 bases and the J gene end by 6 bases; junction bases not matched to a gene: 2. The CDR3 loop spans 13 amino acids. CDR3 loop: CATSSSGRAEQYF. The CDR3 DNA reads as TGTGCCACCAGTTCTAGCGGGAGGGCCGAGCAGTACTTC.

The chain has TRBV20-1 and TRBJ1-1; D possibly corresponds to TRBD1 (5 bases). Germline values: CDR1 DFQATT, CDR2 SNEGSKA (reference sequence). The V and J ends lost 3 bases and 3 bases respectively, with 11 bases between them. The length of the CDR3 is 13 residues. CDR3 loop: CSASGAGHTEAFF. CDR3 nucleotides: TGCAGTGCTAGCGGCGCAGGGCACACTGAAGCTTTCTTT.

This clone was detected many times. The chain uses TRBV24-1 and TRBJ2-1, with TRBD1 matching 10 bases. CDR3 length: 15 amino acids. The V gene end was trimmed by 4 bases and the J gene end by 5 bases; junction bases not matched to a gene: 4. Per germline, CDR1 KGHDR and CDR2 SFDVKD. Here the CDR3 reads CATSEPGTGDNEQFF. In DNA, the CDR3 is TGTGCCACCAGTGAGCCCGGGACAGGGGACAATGAGCAGTTCTTC.

The rearrangement joins TRBV2 to TRBJ2-3; weak D call: TRBD2 (5 bases). Deletions cut 3 bases from V and 1 base from J, with 14 bases between. Germline lookup yields CDR1 SNHLY and CDR2 FYNNEI. This CDR3 is 16 amino acids long. The CDR3: CASSDFLSGCTDTQYF. CDR3 nucleotides: TGTGCCAGCAGTGACTTCCTATCGGGATGCACAGATACGCAGTATTTT. Full variable domain (outside the CDR3, taken from reference TRBV2 and TRBJ2-3): EPEVTQTPSHQVTQMGQEVILRCVPISNHLYFYWYRQILGQKVEFLVSFYNNEISEKSEIFDDQFSVERPDGSNFTLKIRSTKLEDSAMYFCASSDFLSGCTDTQYFGPGTRLTVL.

The chain joins TRBV6-2 or TRBV6-3 to TRBJ1-1; 8 bases are a match to TRBD1. Losses at the gene ends were 5 bases for V and 1 base for J; bases not matched to a gene: 9. Germline V lookup: CDR1 MNHEY, CDR2 SVGEGT. The CDR3 sequence is 16 residues long. CDR3: CASSPRQGAWNTEAFF. CDR3 DNA sequence: TGTGCCAGCAGTCCCAGGCAGGGGGCTTGGAACACTGAAGCTTTCTTT.

With respect to this clone: Here the CDR3 omits its conserved ending phenylalanine or tryptophan, so a read error is the likely source. This sequence joins TRBV18 and TRBJ2-2, with D unresolved. The CDR3 sequence is 15 residues long. The V gene lost 5 bases and the J gene lost 7 bases, with 17 bases spanning the gap. Germline-derived CDR1 and CDR2 are KGHSH and LQKENI. The CDR3 sequence: CASSVQRASVGELFL. The CDR3 DNA sequence: TGTGCCAGCTCAGTACAAAGGGCAAGTGTCGGGGAGCTGTTTCTT.

There are many counts of this clone. The chain combines TRBV7-9 with TRBJ1-2; a possible D gene is TRBD1 (5 bases). The CDR3 has 14 residues. The V end lost 1 base, the J end lost 4 bases, and 10 bases lay between the germline ends. Per the germline V gene, CDR1 is SEHNR and CDR2 is FQNEAQ (reference sequence). The CDR3: CASSLGPGSYGYTF. Here the CDR3 DNA reads TGTGCCAGCAGCTTAGGGCCAGGGAGCTATGGCTACACCTTC.

Turning to this clone: One end of the junction varies from germline; a read error may be responsible. The chain recombines TRBV5-1 with TRBJ2-1, with D possibly matching TRBD1 (5 bases). CDR3 length: 15 amino acids. Germline loops: CDR1 SGHRS, CDR2 YFSETQ. This CDR3 reads CASTTKGQVYNEKFF. The CDR3 region has the DNA TGCGCCAGCACCACAAAGGGGCAGGTATACAATGAGAAGTTCTTC.

This clone was seen many times. This chain uses TRBV19 with TRBJ2-7; 8 bases match TRBD1. V dropped 4 bases and J dropped 2; count of bases not matched to a gene: 4. The CDR3 loop spans 14 amino acids. From germline, CDR1 is LNHDA and CDR2 SQIVND (reference sequence). Written as DNA, the CDR3 is TGTGCCAGTAGTAAAGCAGGGGGCCCCTACGAGCAGTACTTC. Translating it yields CASSKAGGPYEQYF.

The chain carries TRBV12-3 or TRBV12-4 and TRBJ2-1; 8 bases fit TRBD2. The trim removed 2 bases at V and 0 bases at J, leaving 12 bases unmatched. This CDR3 has 19 amino acids. The CDR3 DNA is TGTGCCAGCAGTTTACCACTCTTCGGACTAGCTCCCTCCTACAATGAGCAGTTCTTC. Residues: CASSLPLFGLAPSYNEQFF.

The V call is TRBV12-3 or TRBV12-4, the J call TRBJ1-5; D is possibly TRBD1 (6 bases). CDR3 size: 16 residues. V was trimmed by 7 bases and J by 2 bases, leaving 18 bases between them. CDR3 protein: CASKRTDLVGNQPQHF. As DNA, the CDR3 is TGTGCCAGCAAACGGACAGATTTAGTCGGCAATCAGCCCCAGCATTTT.